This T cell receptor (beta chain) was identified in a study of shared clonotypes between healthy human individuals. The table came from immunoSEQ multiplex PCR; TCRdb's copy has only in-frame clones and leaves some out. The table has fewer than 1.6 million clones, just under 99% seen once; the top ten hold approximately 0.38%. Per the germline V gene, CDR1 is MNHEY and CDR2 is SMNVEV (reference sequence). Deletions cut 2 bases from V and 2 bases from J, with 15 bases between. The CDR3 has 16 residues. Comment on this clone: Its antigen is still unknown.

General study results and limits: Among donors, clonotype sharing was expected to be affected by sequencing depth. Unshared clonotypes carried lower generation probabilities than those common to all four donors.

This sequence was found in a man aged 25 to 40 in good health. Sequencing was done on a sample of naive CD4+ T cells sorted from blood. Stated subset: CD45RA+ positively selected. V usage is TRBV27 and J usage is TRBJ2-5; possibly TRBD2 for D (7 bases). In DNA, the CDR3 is TGTGCCAGCAGTTTACGGCAGGGAGGGGGTCAAGAGACCCAGTACTTC. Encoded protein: CASSLRQGGGQETQYF.